The 13 T cell receptor beta chains below were found in one sample sequenced in a study of T-cell reconstitution after alpha-beta-depleted transplantation in children. Researchers prepared the TCRbeta library using unique molecular identifiers, the study reports. TCRdb processed the PCR reads anew with MiXCR; each CDR3 protein has one entry. The repertoire holds fewer than 120,000 distinct CDR3 sequences, with 9% to 12% as singletons. This sample comprised PBMCs from the stem cell graft donor, obtained from the stem cell graft. These TCRs come from a human donor who donated a stem cell graft to a child with acute lymphoblastic leukemia.

This clonotype was detected ten times or more. V usage is TRBV3-1 and J usage is TRBJ1-1, with TRBD1 identical over 7 bases. V shed 5 bases and J 1 base; nucleotides not matched to a gene: 4. The CDR3 has 14 amino acids. Germline CDR1 is LGHDT and CDR2 is YNNKEL (reference sequence). The CDR3 coding sequence is TGTGCCAGCAGCAAAGGGGGCACGAACACTGAAGCTTTCTTT. The encoded protein is CASSKGGTNTEAFF.

This clonotype was recorded at least ten times. This chain uses TRBV14 with TRBJ2-5, with D maybe TRBD2 (6 bases). The ends were cut back, 4 bases at V and 7 bases at J, with 13 bases in the middle. The germline V gene encodes CDR1 SGHDN and CDR2 FVKESK. The CDR3 has 13 amino acids. CDR3 in amino acids: CASSPGTPTTQYF. For the CDR3, the DNA is TGTGCCAGCAGCCCCGGGACTCCCACGACCCAGTACTTC.

This clonotype was recorded at least ten times. The V gene is TRBV27, the J gene TRBJ1-5, with no clear D. V was pared by 4 bases and J by 2 bases, with 12 bases between. The CDR3 is made up of 15 amino acids. Germline CDR1 is MNHEY and CDR2 is SMNVEV (reference sequence). Written as DNA, the CDR3 is TGTGCCAGCAGTTCCGGGGTTGAAGGCAATCAGCCCCAGCATTTT. Translation: CASSSGVEGNQPQHF.

The sample holds a few counts of this clonotype. The genes are TRBV19 and TRBJ1-1; tentatively, D is TRBD1 (5 bases). CDR1 is LNHDA and CDR2 is SQIVND in the germline V gene (reference sequence). The V and J ends lost 6 bases and 1 base respectively, with 15 bases between them. The CDR3 runs to 15 residues. The CDR3 bases are TGTGCCAGTAGCCCTACGGGACGGGGGAACACTGAAGCTTTCTTT. It encodes CASSPTGRGNTEAFF.

This clonotype was seen ten or more times. This chain connects TRBV20-1 to TRBJ2-3; D is perhaps TRBD1 (7 bases). V was pared by 2 bases and J by 0 bases, with 12 bases between. Germline V gene data show CDR1 as DFQATT and CDR2 as SNEGSKA (reference sequence). CDR3 size: 15 residues. The CDR3 DNA sequence: TGCAGTGCTAGAAAGACAGGGACTAGCACAGATACGCAGTATTTT. Protein sequence: CSARKTGTSTDTQYF.

This clonotype was counted ten times or more. The chain carries TRBV28 and TRBJ2-4, with D hard to call. V shed 5 bases and J shed 8 bases, with 19 bases lying between them. The CDR3 has 15 residues. Germline V lookup: CDR1 MDHEN, CDR2 SYDVKM. CDR3 sequence (DNA): TGTGCCAGCAGTCCCCCGGGCGCAGGAGTGGACATTCAGTACTTC. Translated, it gives CASSPPGAGVDIQYF.

This clonotype showed up many times. This sequence joins TRBV4-3 and TRBJ2-2; the D gene could be TRBD1 or TRBD2 (5 bases each). Germline V CDR1 and CDR2: LGHNA, YSLEER. Trimming shortened V by 1 base and J by 4 bases, and 10 bases separated the two germline ends. The CDR3 sequence is 15 residues long. The CDR3 is CASSQVWGSTGELFF. The CDR3 bases are TGCGCCAGCAGCCAAGTGTGGGGGAGCACCGGGGAGCTGTTTTTT.

CDR3 region: CASSQDLTSGAHEQYF. CDR3 DNA: TGTGCCAGCAGCCAAGATTTGACTAGCGGGGCCCACGAGCAGTACTTC. The J gene is TRBJ2-7, the V gene TRBV4-2; 11 positions agree with TRBD2. The germline V gene encodes CDR1 LGHNA and CDR2 YNFKEQ. V lost 0 bases, J lost 5 bases, and 6 bases stayed unmatched. The CDR3 is made up of 16 amino acids.

V gene TRBV12-3 or TRBV12-4 combines with J gene TRBJ2-1; D gene uncertain. The CDR3 totals 15 residues. The V end lost 3 bases, the J end lost 1 base, and 10 bases lay between the germline ends. CDR3 sequence: CASSFSSASYNEQFF. The CDR3 coding sequence is TGTGCCAGCAGTTTTTCGTCTGCTTCCTACAATGAGCAGTTCTTC.

In this sample, this clonotype turned up many times. The chain couples TRBV20-1 to TRBJ2-7, with 9 bases identical to TRBD2. J gave up 3 bases and V 5 bases, and 14 bases lay outside the gene matches. CDR1 is DFQATT, CDR2 SNEGSKA, per germline (reference sequence). The CDR3 has 16 amino acids. CDR3 DNA sequence: TGCAGTGCTTTGGGGACTAGCAACTTTCGGAGCTACGAGCAGTACTTC. Translating it yields CSALGTSNFRSYEQYF.

This clonotype has a count of ten or more. The chain carries TRBV5-6 and TRBJ2-5, with D unclear. The CDR3 contains 13 residues. V lost 1 base, J lost 1 base, and 5 bases lay in between. The germline CDR1 and CDR2 sequences are SGHDT and YYEEEE. The CDR3 coding sequence is TGTGCCAGCAGCTTGCTTGGCCAAGAGACCCAGTACTTC. Protein: CASSLLGQETQYF.

This clonotype was seen many times. The V and J genes are TRBV29-1 and TRBJ2-2, with 9 positions matching TRBD1. The CDR3 sequence is 14 residues long. Germline V gene sequence: CDR1 SQVTM, CDR2 ANQGSEA. With V trimmed by 6 bases and J by 6 bases, 8 bases remained unmatched. CDR3 coding DNA: TGCAGCGTACCCGGACAGGGGTGGGCCGGGGAGCTGTTTTTT. This gives the protein CSVPGQGWAGELFF.

This clonotype was recorded many times. This chain uses TRBV12-3 or TRBV12-4 with TRBJ1-1; a weak D match, TRBD1 (5 bases). Trimming removed 2 bases from V and 7 bases from J, with 5 bases in between. The CDR3 is made up of 11 amino acids. CDR3 sequence reads: CASSLTGEAFF. CDR3 nucleotides: TGTGCCAGCAGTTTAACAGGTGAAGCTTTCTTT.